Listed below are T cell receptor beta chains from one sample, sequenced in a study of T-cell reconstitution after alpha-beta-depleted transplantation in children. TCRdb passed the PCR reads through MiXCR, listing each CDR3 protein once. The table lists about 98,000 distinct CDR3 sequences, 4.5% to 7.5% of them singletons. Material: PBMCs, mostly from graft donor cells, obtained 60 days after TCRalphabeta/CD19-depleted stem cell transplant. All receptors come from a female patient aged 2 to 10 who had a stem cell transplant for Fanconi anemia, so the T cells may come from the graft donor. Each CDR3 is given with its conserved first and last residue. Fields, in order: D gene, J gene, V gene, clone size, CDR3 DNA, CDR3 protein. A D gene is named only where the DNA matches it firmly. Some rows mark clone size as missing; the rest say once, few, many or name a class of expanded clone.

D gene: TRBD2
J gene: TRBJ2-1
V gene: TRBV2
clone size: many
CDR3 DNA: TGTGCCAGCAGGGTAGCGGGAGCTAACTACAATGAGCAGTTCTTC
CDR3 protein: CASRVAGANYNEQFF

D gene: TRBD1
J gene: TRBJ1-6
V gene: TRBV27
clone size: many
CDR3 DNA: TGTGCCAGCAGTTTTATCCCCCCTGACAGGGTTCGGTCCGCGGGATCGGATTCACCCCTCCACTTT
CDR3 protein: CASSFIPPDRVRSAGSDSPLHF

D gene: NA
J gene: TRBJ2-1
V gene: TRBV28
clone size: many
CDR3 DNA: TGTGCCAGCAGCCTATATGAGCAGTTCTTC
CDR3 protein: CASSLYEQFF

D gene: NA
J gene: TRBJ2-7
V gene: TRBV19
clone size: NA
CDR3 DNA: TGTGCCAGGACCCCAGGGGAAGAGCAGTACTTC
CDR3 protein: CARTPGEEQYF

D gene: NA
J gene: TRBJ1-2
V gene: TRBV29-1
clone size: many
CDR3 DNA: TGCAGCGTTGGCAAGGTCAGCCAATCCTATGGCTACACCTTC
CDR3 protein: CSVGKVSQSYGYTF

D gene: NA
J gene: TRBJ2-1
V gene: TRBV7-2
clone size: many
CDR3 DNA: TGTGCCAGCAGCTTATCCAGCGGGTCGTACAATGAGCAGTTCTTC
CDR3 protein: CASSLSSGSYNEQFF

D gene: NA
J gene: TRBJ2-1
V gene: TRBV11-2
clone size: few
CDR3 DNA: TGTGCCAGCAGCTTAGATAATGGGGGCAACAATGAGCAGTTCTTC
CDR3 protein: CASSLDNGGNNEQFF

D gene: NA
J gene: TRBJ2-7
V gene: TRBV28
clone size: few
CDR3 DNA: TGTGCCAGCAACGGCGGGGCAGGGGGTACCTACGAGCAGTACTTC
CDR3 protein: CASNGGAGGTYEQYF

D gene: NA
J gene: TRBJ2-2
V gene: TRBV5-1
clone size: many
CDR3 DNA: TGCGCCAGCCCCCCCTTTTGGGGAGATCTTCCCGGGGAGCTGTTTTTT
CDR3 protein: CASPPFWGDLPGELFF

D gene: NA
J gene: TRBJ2-2
V gene: TRBV28
clone size: many
CDR3 DNA: TGTGCCAGCAGTCCTAATGGGATGCAGAACACCGGGGAGCTGTTTTTT
CDR3 protein: CASSPNGMQNTGELFF

D gene: NA
J gene: TRBJ1-5
V gene: TRBV20-1
clone size: many
CDR3 DNA: TGCAGTGCCACGAGAGGGCCCAATCAGCCCCAGCATTTT
CDR3 protein: CSATRGPNQPQHF

D gene: NA
J gene: TRBJ1-4
V gene: TRBV5-5
clone size: few
CDR3 DNA: TGTGCCAGCAGCTCACTCCTCCGGGCAACTAATGAAAAACTGTTTTTT
CDR3 protein: CASSSLLRATNEKLFF

D gene: NA
J gene: TRBJ2-7
V gene: TRBV10-3
clone size: few
CDR3 DNA: TGTGCCATCAGTGAGTCTTACGTGAGCACCGAGCAGTACTTC
CDR3 protein: CAISESYVSTEQYF

D gene: NA
J gene: TRBJ1-4
V gene: TRBV12-3/TRBV12-4
clone size: many
CDR3 DNA: TGTGCCAGCAGTTTTATCGGGGGCTTGAGAGAAAAACTGTTTTTT
CDR3 protein: CASSFIGGLREKLFF

D gene: NA
J gene: TRBJ2-1
V gene: TRBV14
clone size: NA
CDR3 DNA: TGTGCCAGCAGCCAAGATTATTGGGGAACAGGGCTCAATGAGCAGTTCTTC
CDR3 protein: CASSQDYWGTGLNEQFF

D gene: NA
J gene: TRBJ2-6
V gene: TRBV12-3/TRBV12-4
clone size: NA
CDR3 DNA: TGTGCCAGCAGCCCATACAGCTCTGGGGCCAACGTCCTGACTTTC
CDR3 protein: CASSPYSSGANVLTF

D gene: NA
J gene: TRBJ2-5
V gene: TRBV15
clone size: many
CDR3 DNA: TGTGCCACCAGCAGAGATGGGGGACCTTCCACACGGACCCAGTACTTC
CDR3 protein: CATSRDGGPSTRTQYF

D gene: TRBD2
J gene: TRBJ2-3
V gene: TRBV20-1
clone size: many
CDR3 DNA: TGCAGTGCTTTACGCGAGGGACTAGCAACAGATACGCAGTATTTT
CDR3 protein: CSALREGLATDTQYF

D gene: TRBD1
J gene: TRBJ1-2
V gene: TRBV12-3/TRBV12-4
clone size: many
CDR3 DNA: TGTGCCAGCACCGAAACTACGACAGGGGGCGGCTACACCTTC
CDR3 protein: CASTETTTGGGYTF

D gene: TRBD1
J gene: TRBJ2-5
V gene: TRBV5-1
clone size: many
CDR3 DNA: TGCGCCAGCAGCTTGGTGGCCGGGACAGGGAAGTTTGCACGGAGAGAGACCCAGTACTTC
CDR3 protein: CASSLVAGTGKFARRETQYF

D gene: TRBD2
J gene: TRBJ2-1
V gene: TRBV7-2
clone size: NA
CDR3 DNA: TGTGCCAGCAGCTCCTATCTAGCGGGGAGCTCCTACAATGAGCAGTTCTTC
CDR3 protein: CASSSYLAGSSYNEQFF

D gene: NA
J gene: TRBJ2-7
V gene: TRBV7-2
clone size: many
CDR3 DNA: TGTGCCAGCAGCTTTAACTACTACGAGCAGTACTTC
CDR3 protein: CASSFNYYEQYF

D gene: TRBD1
J gene: TRBJ1-3
V gene: TRBV5-1
clone size: many
CDR3 DNA: TGCGCCAGCAGAACCGACAGGGGACCTGGAAACACCATATATTTT
CDR3 protein: CASRTDRGPGNTIYF

D gene: TRBD2
J gene: TRBJ2-1
V gene: TRBV4-2
clone size: NA
CDR3 DNA: TGTGCCAGCAGCCAAGGGGGCGGGAGAGGGACCTACAATGAGCAGTTCTTC
CDR3 protein: CASSQGGGRGTYNEQFF

D gene: NA
J gene: TRBJ2-5
V gene: TRBV9
clone size: many
CDR3 DNA: TGTGCCAGCAGCGTATTGCGGACAGAAGAGACCCAGTACTTC
CDR3 protein: CASSVLRTEETQYF

D gene: NA
J gene: TRBJ2-7
V gene: TRBV5-1
clone size: NA
CDR3 DNA: TGCGCCAGCAGCCCGAGGGCCGGGACCTACGAGCAGTACTTC
CDR3 protein: CASSPRAGTYEQYF

D gene: TRBD1
J gene: TRBJ2-1
V gene: TRBV5-1
clone size: many
CDR3 DNA: TGCGCCAGCAGCTCCCAGGGGGCTGAGCAGTTCTTC
CDR3 protein: CASSSQGAEQFF

D gene: NA
J gene: TRBJ2-7
V gene: TRBV28
clone size: many
CDR3 DNA: TGTGCCAGCAGCCAAGGGGGGAGATACGAGCAGTACTTC
CDR3 protein: CASSQGGRYEQYF

D gene: NA
J gene: TRBJ2-5
V gene: TRBV5-1
clone size: many
CDR3 DNA: TGCGCCAGCAGTGTAGGAGAGACCCAGTACTTC
CDR3 protein: CASSVGETQYF

D gene: TRBD1
J gene: TRBJ2-5
V gene: TRBV11-3
clone size: many
CDR3 DNA: TGTGCCAGCAGCTTAAGGACAGGGGGAACGGAGACCCAGTACTTC
CDR3 protein: CASSLRTGGTETQYF

D gene: NA
J gene: TRBJ1-4
V gene: TRBV15
clone size: NA
CDR3 DNA: TGTGCCACCAGAGCCGTCTTCAGACGAAGCCTTAATGAAAAACTGTTTTTT
CDR3 protein: CATRAVFRRSLNEKLFF

D gene: TRBD1
J gene: TRBJ2-7
V gene: TRBV4-2
clone size: many
CDR3 DNA: TGTGCCAGCAGCCATCGACAGGGCCCCTACGAGCAGTACTTC
CDR3 protein: CASSHRQGPYEQYF

D gene: TRBD2
J gene: TRBJ2-1
V gene: TRBV11-2
clone size: few
CDR3 DNA: TGTGCCAGCAGCTTCGGGACTAGCGTCGATCAGTTCTTC
CDR3 protein: CASSFGTSVDQFF

D gene: TRBD2
J gene: TRBJ2-4
V gene: TRBV7-8
clone size: many
CDR3 DNA: TGTGCCAGCACGGGAGGGGCCCTGACCAAAAACATTCAGTACTTC
CDR3 protein: CASTGGALTKNIQYF

D gene: NA
J gene: TRBJ2-5
V gene: TRBV3-1
clone size: NA
CDR3 DNA: TGTGCCAGCAGCCCGTTTCCAGGGGACCAAGAGACCCAGTACTTC
CDR3 protein: CASSPFPGDQETQYF

D gene: NA
J gene: TRBJ2-4
V gene: TRBV18
clone size: NA
CDR3 DNA: TGTGCCAGCTCACCACCGGGGGCACAAGGCAAAAACATTCAGTACTTC
CDR3 protein: CASSPPGAQGKNIQYF

D gene: NA
J gene: TRBJ2-3
V gene: TRBV6-5
clone size: many
CDR3 DNA: TGTGCCAGCAGTTACGGGGGAAATACGCAGTATTTT
CDR3 protein: CASSYGGNTQYF

D gene: NA
J gene: TRBJ2-5
V gene: TRBV12-3/TRBV12-4
clone size: many
CDR3 DNA: TGTGCCAGCAGTTTAATAGGTCCTCGTCAGCAAGAGACCCAGTACTTC
CDR3 protein: CASSLIGPRQQETQYF

D gene: NA
J gene: TRBJ2-5
V gene: TRBV20-1
clone size: many
CDR3 DNA: TGCAGTGCTAGAGCCCTTGGGCAGTCGAACGTGGAGACCCAGTACTTC
CDR3 protein: CSARALGQSNVETQYF

D gene: NA
J gene: TRBJ2-2
V gene: TRBV24-1
clone size: few
CDR3 DNA: TGTGCCACCAGTGATTTAATGTCCGAATCCGGGGAGCTGTTTTTT
CDR3 protein: CATSDLMSESGELFF

D gene: NA
J gene: TRBJ2-5
V gene: TRBV7-9
clone size: many
CDR3 DNA: TGTGCCAGCAGCCCCCGGGTCCAGGGCTGGGAGACCCAGTACTTC
CDR3 protein: CASSPRVQGWETQYF

D gene: NA
J gene: TRBJ2-7
V gene: TRBV25-1
clone size: few
CDR3 DNA: TGTGCCAGCAGACGCATCCCGGGCTTTCAAAGCCCCTACGAGCAGTACTTC
CDR3 protein: CASRRIPGFQSPYEQYF

D gene: TRBD1
J gene: TRBJ2-7
V gene: TRBV28
clone size: NA
CDR3 DNA: TGTGCCAGCAGGGTTCTGGGACAGGGATACTACGAGCAGTACTTC
CDR3 protein: CASRVLGQGYYEQYF

D gene: TRBD2
J gene: TRBJ2-2
V gene: TRBV20-1
clone size: many
CDR3 DNA: TGCAGTGCTCTGACTAGCGGGGGGACGGACACCGGGGAGCTGTTTTTT
CDR3 protein: CSALTSGGTDTGELFF

D gene: TRBD2
J gene: TRBJ2-1
V gene: TRBV5-1
clone size: few
CDR3 DNA: TGCGCCAGCAGCGTTAGCGGGGACCACAATGAGCAGTTCTTC
CDR3 protein: CASSVSGDHNEQFF